This T cell receptor beta chain appears in the sequencing data of a study of Ad26.COV2.S vaccination and SARS-CoV-2 variants. This CDR3 contains 13 residues. The V end lost 2 bases, the J end lost 5 bases, and 8 bases lay between the germline ends. Germline lookup yields CDR1 SGDLS and CDR2 YYNGEE. Sequencing was performed with immunoSEQ multiplex PCR; in TCRdb, only in-frame clones are kept and a portion is missing. The sample records 500,000 or so clones, roughly 87% being singletons. The count of this clone is one. Indicated treatment: some 19 received Ad26.COV2.S at low or high dose, single or two shots; about 5 received placebo; per-sample allocation not given. Samples came from day 63 after the first vaccine or placebo injection.

The genes are TRBV9 and TRBJ2-1; D call uncertain. The clonotype was recovered from a person between 18 and 59 years old who received the Ad26.COV2.S COVID-19 vaccine or a placebo. The sequencing here drew on peripheral blood, taken in a trial of Ad26.COV2.S vaccine versus placebo. The CDR3 DNA sequence: TGTGCCAGCAGCGTGGCGCTCCACAATGAGCAGTTCTTC. The encoded protein is CASSVALHNEQFF.